Described below is a single T cell receptor (beta chain) sequence and its context. Seattle cases were enrolled at active infection and followed longitudinally. This sample is drawn from a study of blood T cell repertoires in COVID-19. In the study overall: Some COVID-19 samples were acute and others convalescent; all came from the United States, Italy and Spain. The analysed material was cDNA or gDNA that came from T cells, B-cell-depleted T cells, or PBMCs.

In the source study's methods: Nucleated cell counts were estimated from reference gene primer amplification. The assay was immunoSEQ multiplex PCR, and TCRdb's table has in-frame clones only and misses some. The DNA was the basis for D and trimming; V, J and clone size are from that table. The sample records some 200,000 clones, around 83% being singletons. This CDR3 has 13 amino acids. The germline V gene has CDR1 ENHRY and CDR2 SYGVKD. The ends were cut back, 10 bases at V and 4 bases at J, with 14 bases in the middle. The TCR sequence derives from a woman aged 65 to 85 with COVID-19, enrolled during active disease. The sample was peripheral blood. V usage is TRBV10-3 and J usage is TRBJ1-5, with a weak D call TRBD1 (6 bases). The DNA for the CDR3 is TGTGCCACCACGGAGACAGGAAATCAGCCCCAGCATTTT. Amino acids: CATTETGNQPQHF.